These 7 T cell receptor beta chains came from one sample sequenced in a study of T cells in Graves' hyperthyroidism and ophthalmopathy. Regions amplified from RNA transcripts were the TCR beta CDR3 regions. With the HTBI primer set, the TCR CDR3 went through a first round of RT-PCR. One entry per CDR3 protein results from TCRdb running MiXCR on the multiplex PCR reads. This repertoire shows more than 550,000 distinct CDR3 sequences, roughly a sixth found once; its top ten account for 16%. Sequenced material: blood. These receptors originate from a woman aged 50 to 60 with Graves' hyperthyroidism that later progressed to Graves' ophthalmopathy.

This clonotype was seen a few times. The chain employs TRBV9 and TRBJ1-1; D gene uncertain. With 0 bases removed from V and 1 base from J, the gap between germline ends came to 10 bases. CDR3 length: 15 residues. The germline CDR1 and CDR2 sequences are SGDLS and YYNGEE. CDR3 bases: TGTGCCAGCAGCGTAGGAAGGGTTTCGAACACTGAAGCTTTCTTT. It is translated as CASSVGRVSNTEAFF.

The sample holds a few counts of this clonotype. The chain uses TRBV28 and TRBJ2-7; 7 positions agree with TRBD1. Germline values: CDR1 MDHEN, CDR2 SYDVKM. V gave up 3 bases and J gave up 4 bases; unmatched junction bases: 15. The CDR3 runs to 17 residues. The CDR3 DNA follows: TGTGCCAGCAGTTTTCGTCTCTGGGACAGCGATAGTTACGAGCAGTACTTC. Protein sequence: CASSFRLWDSDSYEQYF.

This clonotype was counted a few times. The chain combines TRBV15 with TRBJ2-3; D may match TRBD1 or TRBD2 (5 bases each). CDR3 size: 19 residues. Germline V CDR1 and CDR2: LNHNV, YYDKDF (reference sequence). V lost 0 bases, J lost 3 bases, and 22 bases lay in between. The CDR3 region is CATSRDLSGMGVGTDTQYF. CDR3 in DNA: TGTGCCACCAGCAGAGATCTAAGCGGAATGGGGGTGGGAACAGATACGCAGTATTTT.

This clonotype has ten or more counts. CDR3 region: CASSQGRIYEQYF. As DNA, the CDR3 is TGCGCCAGCAGTCAGGGACGGATCTACGAGCAGTACTTC. The chain joins TRBV5-1 to TRBJ2-7; D tentatively fits TRBD1 or TRBD2 (5 bases each). Trimming took off 5 bases at V and 3 bases at J, with 12 bases between the two ends. CDR1 is SGHRS and CDR2 is YFSETQ in the germline V gene. The CDR3 consists of 13 residues.

The genes are TRBV14 and TRBJ2-3; possible D gene TRBD2, 5 bases. This CDR3 is 14 amino acids long. The V gene's germline CDR1 is SGHDN and CDR2 FVKESK. V was trimmed by 1 base and J by 4 bases, leaving 9 bases between them. As DNA, the CDR3 is TGTGCCAGCAGCCAAGCGGGGTTCGCAGATACGCAGTATTTT. Protein: CASSQAGFADTQYF.

This clonotype was detected ten times or more. J is TRBJ2-7 and V is TRBV7-2; the D gene is possibly TRBD1 (5 bases). The germline V gene has CDR1 SGHTA and CDR2 FQGNSA. The CDR3 runs to 14 residues. V was clipped by 1 base and J by 3 bases, with 10 bases between them. The CDR3 region has the DNA TGTGCCAGCAGCTTAGAGCTTGACAGCTACGAGCAGTACTTC. It is translated as CASSLELDSYEQYF.

This clonotype came up a few times. The chain combines TRBV29-1 with TRBJ1-2; 8 bases agree with TRBD1. The germline gives CDR1 SQVTM, CDR2 ANQGSEA. The junction had 4 bases not matched to a gene; V was cut back by 7 bases and J by 3 bases. The CDR3 runs to 12 residues. The CDR3 spells CSAKTGDYGYTF. In DNA form, the CDR3 reads TGCAGCGCTAAGACAGGGGACTATGGCTACACCTTC.